Following are 22 T cell receptor beta chains from one sample sequenced in a study of cytomegalovirus exposure and HLA in healthy donors (TCRdb year 2017). Library preparation employed the immunoSEQ multiplex PCR assay. For the multiplex PCR, a mixture combining 60 forward primers for TCR Vbeta segments and 13 reverse primers for TCR Jbeta segments was used. The source is immuneACCESS, and TCRdb retained only in-frame sequences with V and J called. Part of the clones is not carried over; for the studies checked, unresolved V genes explain less than half of this, and the remainder is unexplained. Across this sample there are 150,000 to 190,000 clones, with roughly 75% seen only once. Of the sample, 1.2% to 1.5% falls within the top ten clones. Input material: PBMCs. These TCRs come from a young man in good health and CMV-seronegative.

This chain links TRBV6-5 with TRBJ2-1; 11 nucleotides match TRBD1. This CDR3 contains 15 residues. Germline CDR1 MNHEY, CDR2 SVGAGI. The ends lost 5 bases at V and 6 bases at J; junction bases unmatched: 6. The CDR3 coding sequence is TGTGCCAGCAGTCCCGGGACAGGGGGGACCAATGAGCAGTTCTTC. Its protein is CASSPGTGGTNEQFF.

This clone appeared a single time. The chain carries TRBV4-1 and TRBJ1-6, with a possible D match to TRBD1 (6 bases). The CDR3 sequence is 16 residues long. Germline CDR1 and CDR2: MGHRA and YSYEKL. Trimming removed 0 bases at V and 7 bases at J, with 13 bases between. DNA of the CDR3: TGCGCCAGCAGCCAAGATGCGGACAGAAGAAATTCACCCCTCCACTTT. The encoded protein is CASSQDADRRNSPLHF.

This chain uses TRBV29-1 with TRBJ2-6, with TRBD1 matching over 9 bases. The CDR3 is 16 residues long. CDR1 SQVTM and CDR2 ANQGSEA come from the germline V gene. V was clipped by 6 bases and J by 0 bases; unmatched bases: 6. In nucleotides, the CDR3 is TGCAGCGTAACAGGGGGCCAGAGCTCTGGGGCCAACGTCCTGACTTTC. Translating it yields CSVTGGQSSGANVLTF.

The V gene is TRBV27, the J gene TRBJ2-7; perhaps TRBD1 as D (5 bases). The V and J ends lost 3 bases and 3 bases respectively, with 21 bases between them. CDR3 length: 17 residues. Germline CDR1 MNHEY, CDR2 SMNVEV (reference sequence). The CDR3 loop is CASSFKVERQNHYEQYF. In nucleotides, the CDR3 is TGTGCCAGCAGTTTCAAAGTTGAAAGACAGAATCACTACGAGCAGTACTTC.

This clone was seen more than once but under ten times. This rearrangement joins TRBV13 to TRBJ1-2; weak D call: TRBD1 (6 bases). The V end lost 5 bases, the J end lost 5 bases, and 24 bases lay between the germline ends. This CDR3 is built from 17 residues. Germline V gene lookup returns CDR1 PRHDT and CDR2 FYEKMQ (reference sequence). The CDR3 here is CASSPRGYRGGRYGYTF. The DNA of the CDR3 is TGTGCCAGCAGCCCCCGGGGATATCGTGGGGGCAGGTATGGCTACACCTTC.

The chain combines TRBV18 with TRBJ2-7; TRBD2 aligns across 8 bases. Unmatched junction bases numbered 10, after V lost 0 bases and J lost 6 bases. The CDR3 totals 16 residues. The germline V gene has CDR1 KGHSH and CDR2 LQKENI. CDR3 sequence (DNA): TGTGCCAGCTCACCACCTTCTAGCGGGCCCCGTCTCGAGCAGTACTTC. This gives the protein CASSPPSSGPRLEQYF.

V gene TRBV28 combines with J gene TRBJ1-1, with D maybe TRBD1 (5 bases). Trimming cost V 6 bases and J 0 bases, with 11 bases left between them. This CDR3 is 14 amino acids long. Germline values: CDR1 MDHEN, CDR2 SYDVKM. CDR3 residues: CASSKQDLNTEAFF. The CDR3 region has the DNA TGTGCCAGCAGCAAACAGGACCTGAACACTGAAGCTTTCTTT.

V gene TRBV7-2 combines with J gene TRBJ2-7; 10 bases align to TRBD2. The V segment lost 4 bases and the J segment 4 bases; nucleotides outside the gene matches: 10. This CDR3 region has 16 residues. Germline CDR1 is SGHTA and CDR2 is FQGNSA. The CDR3 region has the DNA TGTGCCAGCAGCTCCTACCCTAGCGGGAGAGATTACGAGCAGTACTTC. Protein: CASSSYPSGRDYEQYF. Full variable domain (missing parts from reference TRBV7-2 and TRBJ2-7): GAGVSQSPSNKVTEKGKDVELRCDPISGHTALYWYRQSLGQGLEFLIYFQGNSAPDKSGLPSDRFSAERTGGSVSTLTIQRTQQEDSAVYLCASSSYPSGRDYEQYFGPGTRLTVT.

The rearrangement uses TRBV11-3 and TRBJ2-1; no reliable D call. Trimming shortened V by 4 bases and J by 3 bases, and 4 bases separated the two germline ends. The CDR3 totals 12 residues. Germline CDR1 is SGHNT and CDR2 is YENEEA. The DNA of the CDR3 is TGTGCCAGCAGCTCAAACTACAATGAGCAGTTCTTC. Residues: CASSSNYNEQFF.

V and J are TRBV7-8 and TRBJ1-1, with D maybe TRBD1 (6 bases). CDR1 is SGHVS, CDR2 FQNEAQ, per germline. There are 16 residues in the CDR3. V was pared by 1 base and J by 1 base, with 13 bases between. The CDR3 DNA reads as TGTGCCAGCAGCTTAGACAGGGCAAGGACGAACACTGAAGCTTTCTTT. The encoded protein is CASSLDRARTNTEAFF.

This clone appeared a few times. V usage is TRBV18 and J usage is TRBJ2-5; D might be TRBD2 (6 bases). Germline values: CDR1 KGHSH, CDR2 LQKENI. This CDR3 spans 14 amino acids. Trimming removed 2 bases at V and 5 bases at J, with 12 bases between. The chain's CDR3 is CASSPGGNGETQYF. In nucleotides, the CDR3 is TGTGCCAGCTCACCAGGCGGGAATGGGGAGACCCAGTACTTC.

Here the CDR3 reads CASSSHHSGGGTDTQYF. In nucleotides, the CDR3 is TGTGCCAGCAGCTCCCACCATAGCGGGGGGGGGACAGATACGCAGTATTTT. This chain links TRBV7-8 with TRBJ2-3, with 11 positions matching TRBD2. CDR3 length: 17 residues. Germline V gene sequence: CDR1 SGHVS, CDR2 FQNEAQ. Losses at the gene ends were 4 bases for V and 3 bases for J; bases not matched to a gene: 9.

CDR3 in amino acids: CASSQETSGEYEQYF. CDR3 sequence (DNA): TGCGCCAGCAGCCAAGAAACTAGCGGGGAGTACGAGCAGTACTTC. The genes are TRBV4-1 and TRBJ2-7; TRBD2 agrees at 10 bases. This CDR3 is built from 15 residues. With V trimmed by 0 bases and J by 4 bases, 3 bases remained unmatched. Germline values: CDR1 MGHRA, CDR2 YSYEKL.

The chain has TRBV5-6 and TRBJ1-2; perhaps TRBD1 as D (6 bases). The CDR3 spans 14 residues. Looked up from germline, CDR1 is SGHDT and CDR2 is YYEEEE. V shed 0 bases and J shed 3 bases, with 9 bases lying between them. For the CDR3, the DNA is TGTGCCAGCAGCTTGGGAGCAGGGGACTATGGCTACACCTTC. Amino acids: CASSLGAGDYGYTF.

This chain links TRBV19 with TRBJ1-4; 7 bases align to TRBD1. V lost 10 bases and J lost 3; bases outside the gene matches: 11. Germline V lookup: CDR1 LNHDA, CDR2 SQIVND (reference sequence). CDR3 length: 15 amino acids. CDR3 residues: CATGTSGTANEKLFF. CDR3 nucleotides: TGTGCCACAGGCACATCCGGGACAGCTAATGAAAAACTGTTTTTT.

This clone turned up a few times. V usage is TRBV29-1 and J usage is TRBJ2-4, with 11 bases identical to TRBD1. The V segment lost 6 bases and the J segment 6 bases; nucleotides outside the gene matches: 7. Germline values: CDR1 SQVTM, CDR2 ANQGSEA. The CDR3 totals 14 residues. The CDR3 DNA sequence: TGCAGCGTCGGGGACAGGGGGGGTGGAAACATTCAGTACTTC. Protein sequence: CSVGDRGGGNIQYF.

This clone was counted between two and nine times. The chain recombines TRBV13 with TRBJ2-5, with a tentative D call TRBD1 (6 bases). The germline V and J ends were trimmed by 2 bases and 5 bases, with 9 bases remaining between them. Germline lookup yields CDR1 PRHDT and CDR2 FYEKMQ (reference sequence). The CDR3 runs 13 residues. The CDR3 region has the DNA TGTGCCAGCAGCTTACCTCAGGGGGAGACCCAGTACTTC. Amino acids: CASSLPQGETQYF.

A remark on this clone: The conserved closing phenylalanine or tryptophan is absent in this CDR3, likely reflecting a read error. Because the CDR3's place on the DNA is in doubt, the DNA is left out and the CDR3 is given as listed by TCRdb. The rearrangement joins TRBV19 to TRBJ2-7; the tabulated D call, TRBD1, remains unverified against the DNA. Looked up from germline, CDR1 is LNHDA and CDR2 is SQIVND (reference sequence). The CDR3 length equals 11 residues, ends included. The CDR3 reads CASIFGDRGRC.

The V call is TRBV4-1, the J call TRBJ2-1, with D maybe TRBD2 (6 bases). The CDR3 runs 15 residues. CDR1 and CDR2 from the germline V gene are MGHRA and YSYEKL. Trimming pared 4 bases from V and 7 bases from J, leaving 17 bases between. CDR3 bases: TGCGCCAGCAGCCCCCAGGGACTCGGGTGGAATGAGCAGTTCTTC. Translation: CASSPQGLGWNEQFF.

The chain combines TRBV10-1 with TRBJ2-1; maybe TRBD2 (5 bases). Deletions cut 3 bases from V and 7 bases from J, with 16 bases between. The CDR3 runs to 15 residues. CDR1 is WNHNN, CDR2 SYGVQD, per germline (reference sequence). CDR3 in amino acids: CASSDSPGNSNEQFF. The CDR3 nucleotides read TGCGCCAGCAGTGATTCTCCCGGGAACAGTAATGAGCAGTTCTTC.

In DNA form, the CDR3 reads TGTGCCAGCAGTTCAGGACTACCTAGCACAGATACGCAGTATTTT. It is translated as CASSSGLPSTDTQYF. This sequence joins TRBV2 and TRBJ2-3; TRBD2 is a possible D gene (6 bases). V lost 5 bases to trimming and J lost 0 bases, with 12 bases between them. From germline, CDR1 is SNHLY and CDR2 FYNNEI. The CDR3 totals 15 residues.

V and J are TRBV19 and TRBJ2-5; D possibly corresponds to TRBD1 (6 bases). Germline values: CDR1 LNHDA, CDR2 SQIVND (reference sequence). The CDR3 is made up of 14 amino acids. V lost 10 bases, J lost 2 bases, and 17 bases lay in between. The CDR3 nucleotides read TGTGCCACCCAACAGGGTTGGGATCAAGAGACCCAGTACTTC. Translation gives CATQQGWDQETQYF. Filled out from reference TRBV19 and TRBJ2-5, the complete variable domain reads DGGITQSPKYLFRKEGQNVTLSCEQNLNHDAMYWYRQDPGQGLRLIYYSQIVNDFQKGDIAEGYSVSREKKESFPLTVTSAQKNPTAFYLCATQQGWDQETQYFGPGTRLLVL.